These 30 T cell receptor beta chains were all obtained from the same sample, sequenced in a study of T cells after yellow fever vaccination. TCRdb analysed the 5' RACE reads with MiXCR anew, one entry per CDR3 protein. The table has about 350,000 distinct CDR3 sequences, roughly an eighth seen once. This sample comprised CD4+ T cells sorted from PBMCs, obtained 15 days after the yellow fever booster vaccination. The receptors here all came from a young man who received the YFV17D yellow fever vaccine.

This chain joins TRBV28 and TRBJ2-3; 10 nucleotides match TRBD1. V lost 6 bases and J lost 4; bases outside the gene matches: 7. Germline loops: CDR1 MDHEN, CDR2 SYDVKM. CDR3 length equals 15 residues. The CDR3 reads CASSPRTGGSDTQYF. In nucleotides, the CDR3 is TGTGCCAGCAGCCCGCGGACAGGGGGGTCAGATACGCAGTATTTT.

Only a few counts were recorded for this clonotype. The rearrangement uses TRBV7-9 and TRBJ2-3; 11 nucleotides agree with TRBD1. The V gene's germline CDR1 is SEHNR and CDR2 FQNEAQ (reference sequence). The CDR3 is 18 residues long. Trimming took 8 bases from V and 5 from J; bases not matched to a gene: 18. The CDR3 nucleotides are TGTGCCAGCGTAGCGGGACAGGGGGTTCGGAGAGTCAGAGATACGCAGTATTTT. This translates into CASVAGQGVRRVRDTQYF.

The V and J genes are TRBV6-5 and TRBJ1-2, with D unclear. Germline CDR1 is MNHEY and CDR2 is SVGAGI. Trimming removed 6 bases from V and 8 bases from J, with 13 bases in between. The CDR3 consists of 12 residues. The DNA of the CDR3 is TGTGCCAGCAGATCGGCGTTTTTCGGCTACACCTTC. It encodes CASRSAFFGYTF.

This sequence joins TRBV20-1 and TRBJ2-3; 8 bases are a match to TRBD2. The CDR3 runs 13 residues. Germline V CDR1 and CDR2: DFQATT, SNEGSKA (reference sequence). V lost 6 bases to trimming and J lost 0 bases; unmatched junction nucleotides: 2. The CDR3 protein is CSALAGSTDTQYF. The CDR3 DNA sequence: TGCAGTGCATTAGCGGGGAGCACAGATACGCAGTATTTT.

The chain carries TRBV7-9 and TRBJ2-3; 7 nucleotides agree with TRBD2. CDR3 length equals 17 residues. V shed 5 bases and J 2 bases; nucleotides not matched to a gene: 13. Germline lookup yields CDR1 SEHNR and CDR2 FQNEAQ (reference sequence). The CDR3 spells CASSARGGGTTTDTQYF. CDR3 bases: TGTGCCAGCAGCGCCCGAGGCGGCGGGACTACCACAGATACGCAGTATTTT.

The CDR3 reads CASSLALGQTTIAYTF. CDR3 DNA: TGTGCCAGCAGCTTGGCGTTAGGACAGACGACTATTGCCTACACCTTC. The chain combines TRBV5-6 with TRBJ1-2, with D tentatively TRBD1 (6 bases). The length of the CDR3 is 16 residues. The germline gives CDR1 SGHDT, CDR2 YYEEEE. V lost 0 bases and J lost 10, with 22 bases in between.

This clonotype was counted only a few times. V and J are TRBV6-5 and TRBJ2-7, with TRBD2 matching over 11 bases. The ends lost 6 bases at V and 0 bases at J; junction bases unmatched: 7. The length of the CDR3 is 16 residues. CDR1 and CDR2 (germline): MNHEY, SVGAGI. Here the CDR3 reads CASRKPGLAASYEQYF. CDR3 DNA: TGTGCCAGCAGAAAACCGGGACTAGCGGCCTCCTACGAGCAGTACTTC.

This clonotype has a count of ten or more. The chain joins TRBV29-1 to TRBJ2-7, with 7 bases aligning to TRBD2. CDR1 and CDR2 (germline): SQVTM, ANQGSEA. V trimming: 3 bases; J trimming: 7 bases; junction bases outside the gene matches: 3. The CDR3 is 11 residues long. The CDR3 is CSVEDGGEQYF. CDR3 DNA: TGCAGCGTTGAGGACGGGGGGGAGCAGTACTTC.

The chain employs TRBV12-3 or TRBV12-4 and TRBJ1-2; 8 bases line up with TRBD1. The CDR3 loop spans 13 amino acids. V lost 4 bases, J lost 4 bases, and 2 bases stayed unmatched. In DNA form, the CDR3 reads TGTGCCAGCAGTTCCAGGGGGCTCTATGGCTACACCTTC. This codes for CASSSRGLYGYTF.

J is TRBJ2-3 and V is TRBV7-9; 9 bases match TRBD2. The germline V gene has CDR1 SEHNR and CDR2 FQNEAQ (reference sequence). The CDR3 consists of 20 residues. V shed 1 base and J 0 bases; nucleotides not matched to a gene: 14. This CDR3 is CASSLGLVRLAGRSTDTQYF. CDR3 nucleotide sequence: TGTGCCAGCAGCTTAGGGCTTGTACGGCTAGCGGGGAGAAGCACAGATACGCAGTATTTT.

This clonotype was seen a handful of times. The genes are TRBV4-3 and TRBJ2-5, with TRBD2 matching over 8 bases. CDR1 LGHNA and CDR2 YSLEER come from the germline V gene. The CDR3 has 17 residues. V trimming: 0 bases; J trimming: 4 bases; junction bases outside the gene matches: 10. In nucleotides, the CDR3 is TGCGCCAGCAGCCAAGATTTCCGGGGGGGCCCGGGAGAGACCCAGTACTTC. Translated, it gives CASSQDFRGGPGETQYF.

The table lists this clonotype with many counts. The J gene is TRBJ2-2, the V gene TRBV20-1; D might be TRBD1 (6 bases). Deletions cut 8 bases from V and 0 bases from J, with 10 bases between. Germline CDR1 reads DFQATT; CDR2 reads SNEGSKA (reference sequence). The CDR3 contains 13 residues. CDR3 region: CSYRDPNTGELFF. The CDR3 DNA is TGCAGTTACAGGGATCCGAACACCGGGGAGCTGTTTTTT.

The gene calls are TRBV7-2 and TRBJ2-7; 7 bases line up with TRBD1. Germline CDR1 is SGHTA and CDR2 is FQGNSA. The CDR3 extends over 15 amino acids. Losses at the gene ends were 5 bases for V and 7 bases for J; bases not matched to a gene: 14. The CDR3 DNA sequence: TGTGCCAGCAGCCCGGCGGTAAGGGGGCCGGGGGAGCAGTACTTC. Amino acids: CASSPAVRGPGEQYF.

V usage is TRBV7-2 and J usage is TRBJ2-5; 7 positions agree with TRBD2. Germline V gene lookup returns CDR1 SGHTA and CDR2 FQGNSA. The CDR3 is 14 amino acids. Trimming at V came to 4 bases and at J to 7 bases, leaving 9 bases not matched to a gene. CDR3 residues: CASSSTSSGGTQYF. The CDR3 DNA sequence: TGTGCCAGCAGCTCTACCTCTAGCGGTGGGACCCAGTACTTC.

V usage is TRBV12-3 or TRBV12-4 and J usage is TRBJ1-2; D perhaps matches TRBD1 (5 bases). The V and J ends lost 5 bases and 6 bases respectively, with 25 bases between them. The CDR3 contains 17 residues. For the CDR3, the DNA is TGTGCCAGCAGTGGGCCCAACTGGGGACCTGTCGGCCATGGCTACACCTTC. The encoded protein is CASSGPNWGPVGHGYTF.

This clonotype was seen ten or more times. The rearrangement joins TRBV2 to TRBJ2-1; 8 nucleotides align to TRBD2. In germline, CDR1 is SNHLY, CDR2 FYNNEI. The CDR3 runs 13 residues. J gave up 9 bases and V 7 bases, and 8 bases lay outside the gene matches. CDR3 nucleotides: TGTGCCAGCAAGCGGGGGACTGACAGTGAGCAGTTCTTC. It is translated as CASKRGTDSEQFF.

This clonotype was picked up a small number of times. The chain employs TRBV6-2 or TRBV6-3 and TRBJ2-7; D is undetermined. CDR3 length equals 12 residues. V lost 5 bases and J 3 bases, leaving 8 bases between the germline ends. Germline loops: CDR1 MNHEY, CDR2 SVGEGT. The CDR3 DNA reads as TGTGCCAGCAGTCCCAGAGACTACGAGCAGTACGTC. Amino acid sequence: CASSPRDYEQYV.

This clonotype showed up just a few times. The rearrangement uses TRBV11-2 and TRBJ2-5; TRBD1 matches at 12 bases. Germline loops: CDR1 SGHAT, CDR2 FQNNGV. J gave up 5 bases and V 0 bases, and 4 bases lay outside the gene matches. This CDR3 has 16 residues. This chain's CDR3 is CASSLDGTGGDETQYF. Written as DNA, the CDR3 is TGTGCCAGCAGCTTAGACGGGACAGGGGGCGACGAGACCCAGTACTTC.

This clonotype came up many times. The CDR3 DNA is TGCAGTGCTAGAGAGGGGGGCAATCAGCCCCAGCATTTT. Translated: CSAREGGNQPQHF. The V call is TRBV20-1, the J call TRBJ1-5, with a weak D call TRBD1 (5 bases). The germline V and J ends were trimmed by 0 bases and 2 bases, with 5 bases remaining between them. CDR1 DFQATT and CDR2 SNEGSKA come from the germline V gene (reference sequence). The CDR3 extends over 13 amino acids.

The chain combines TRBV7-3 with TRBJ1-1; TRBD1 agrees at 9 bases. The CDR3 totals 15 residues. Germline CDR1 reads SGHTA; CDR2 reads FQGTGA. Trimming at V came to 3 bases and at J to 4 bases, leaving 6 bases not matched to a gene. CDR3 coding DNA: TGTGCCAGCAGCTTCTCCGGGACAGGGAGCACTGAAGCTTTCTTT. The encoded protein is CASSFSGTGSTEAFF.

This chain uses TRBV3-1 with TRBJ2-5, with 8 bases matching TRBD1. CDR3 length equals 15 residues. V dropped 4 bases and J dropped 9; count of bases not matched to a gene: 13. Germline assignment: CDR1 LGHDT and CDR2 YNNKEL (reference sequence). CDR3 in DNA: TGTGCCAGCAGCCTTACTCAGGCAGGGGGCCTAGCCCAGTACTTC. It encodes CASSLTQAGGLAQYF.

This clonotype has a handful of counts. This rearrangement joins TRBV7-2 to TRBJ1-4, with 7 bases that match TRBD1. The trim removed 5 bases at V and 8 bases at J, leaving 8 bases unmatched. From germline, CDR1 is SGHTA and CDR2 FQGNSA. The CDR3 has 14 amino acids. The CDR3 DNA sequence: TGTGCCAGCAGCACGAGGACAGGCATCGAAAAACTGTTTTTT. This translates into CASSTRTGIEKLFF.

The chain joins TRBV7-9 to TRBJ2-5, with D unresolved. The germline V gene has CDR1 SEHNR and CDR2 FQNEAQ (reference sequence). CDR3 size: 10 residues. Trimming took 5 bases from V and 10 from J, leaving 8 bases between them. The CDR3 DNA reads TGTGCCAGCAGCCGGGTCGTCCAGTACTTC. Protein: CASSRVVQYF.

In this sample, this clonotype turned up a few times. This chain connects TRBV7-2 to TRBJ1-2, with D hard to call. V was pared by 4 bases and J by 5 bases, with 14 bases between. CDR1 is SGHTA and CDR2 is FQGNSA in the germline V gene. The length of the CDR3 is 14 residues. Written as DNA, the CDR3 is TGTGCCAGCAGCTACCGAACGGTGGGTTATGGCTACACCTTC. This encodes CASSYRTVGYGYTF.

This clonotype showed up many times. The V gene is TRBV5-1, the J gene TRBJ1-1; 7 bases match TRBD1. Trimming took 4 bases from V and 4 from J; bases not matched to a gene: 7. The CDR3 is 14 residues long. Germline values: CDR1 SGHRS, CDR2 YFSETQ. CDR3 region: CASSPTGAFTEAFF. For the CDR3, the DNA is TGCGCCAGCAGCCCTACAGGGGCTTTCACTGAAGCTTTCTTT.

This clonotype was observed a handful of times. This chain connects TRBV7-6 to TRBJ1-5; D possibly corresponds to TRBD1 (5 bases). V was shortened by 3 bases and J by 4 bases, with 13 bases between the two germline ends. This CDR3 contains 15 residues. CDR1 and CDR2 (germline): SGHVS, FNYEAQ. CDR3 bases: TGTGCCAGCAGCTTCTTGGGGGATCCTAATCAGCCCCAGCATTTT. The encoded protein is CASSFLGDPNQPQHF.

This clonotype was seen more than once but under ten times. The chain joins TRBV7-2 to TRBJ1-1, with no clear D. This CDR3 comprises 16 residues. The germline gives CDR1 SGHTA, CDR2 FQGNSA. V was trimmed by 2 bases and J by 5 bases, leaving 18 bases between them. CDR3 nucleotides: TGTGCCAGCAGCTTAATTCCGACCCTGTTGGGAACTGAAGCTTTCTTT. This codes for CASSLIPTLLGTEAFF.

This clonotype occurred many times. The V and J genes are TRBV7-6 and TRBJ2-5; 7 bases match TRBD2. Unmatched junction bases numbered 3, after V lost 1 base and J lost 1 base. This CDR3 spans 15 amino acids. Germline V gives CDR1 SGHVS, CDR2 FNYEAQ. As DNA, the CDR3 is TGTGCCAGCAGCTTAGACGGGGGGTTCCAAGAGACCCAGTACTTC. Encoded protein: CASSLDGGFQETQYF.

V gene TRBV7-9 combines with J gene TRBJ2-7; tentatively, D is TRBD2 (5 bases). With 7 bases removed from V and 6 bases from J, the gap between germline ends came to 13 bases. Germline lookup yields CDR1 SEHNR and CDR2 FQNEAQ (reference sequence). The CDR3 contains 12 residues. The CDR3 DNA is TGTGCCAGCAATAAGAACGAGGGCGAGCAGTACTTC. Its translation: CASNKNEGEQYF.

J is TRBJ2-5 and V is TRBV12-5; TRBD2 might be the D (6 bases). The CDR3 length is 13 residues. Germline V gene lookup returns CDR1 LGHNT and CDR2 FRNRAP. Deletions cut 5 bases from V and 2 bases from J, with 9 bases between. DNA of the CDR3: TGTGCTAGTGGTCTCGGGACTCAAGAGACCCAGTACTTC. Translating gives CASGLGTQETQYF.